The following is a TCR beta chain sequence with its context. Here immunoSEQ multiplex PCR was the method, and the copy in TCRdb shows in-frame clones only, minus some. The sample gives some 170,000 clones, about three quarters of which show up once; roughly 28% is in the top ten. This record belongs to a study of blood T cell repertoires in COVID-19. The germline gives CDR1 SGHTA, CDR2 FQGNSA. The ends lost 1 base at V and 4 bases at J; junction bases unmatched: 2. The CDR3 length is 14 residues. The clonotype comes from a woman in her 70s with acute or convalescent COVID-19. The sample consisted of peripheral blood. This chain joins TRBV7-2 and TRBJ2-5, with TRBD2 matching 8 bases. CDR3 in DNA: TGTGCCAGCAGCTTAGGGCTAGCGGGAGAGACCCAGTACTTC. It specifies CASSLGLAGETQYF.